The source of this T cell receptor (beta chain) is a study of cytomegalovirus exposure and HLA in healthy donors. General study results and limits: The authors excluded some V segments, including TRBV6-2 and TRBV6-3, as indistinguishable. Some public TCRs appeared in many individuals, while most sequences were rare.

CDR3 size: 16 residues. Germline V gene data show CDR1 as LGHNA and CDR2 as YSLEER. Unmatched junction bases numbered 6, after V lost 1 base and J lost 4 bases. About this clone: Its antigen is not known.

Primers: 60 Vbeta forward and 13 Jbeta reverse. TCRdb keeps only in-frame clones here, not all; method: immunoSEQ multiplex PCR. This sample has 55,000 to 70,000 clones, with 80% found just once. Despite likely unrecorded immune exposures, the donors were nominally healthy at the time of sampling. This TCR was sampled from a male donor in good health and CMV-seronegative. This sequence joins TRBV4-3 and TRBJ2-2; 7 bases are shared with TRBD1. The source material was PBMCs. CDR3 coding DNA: TGCGCCAGCAGCCAAGGAATGGGGACAGTCACCGGGGAGCTGTTTTTT. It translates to CASSQGMGTVTGELFF.